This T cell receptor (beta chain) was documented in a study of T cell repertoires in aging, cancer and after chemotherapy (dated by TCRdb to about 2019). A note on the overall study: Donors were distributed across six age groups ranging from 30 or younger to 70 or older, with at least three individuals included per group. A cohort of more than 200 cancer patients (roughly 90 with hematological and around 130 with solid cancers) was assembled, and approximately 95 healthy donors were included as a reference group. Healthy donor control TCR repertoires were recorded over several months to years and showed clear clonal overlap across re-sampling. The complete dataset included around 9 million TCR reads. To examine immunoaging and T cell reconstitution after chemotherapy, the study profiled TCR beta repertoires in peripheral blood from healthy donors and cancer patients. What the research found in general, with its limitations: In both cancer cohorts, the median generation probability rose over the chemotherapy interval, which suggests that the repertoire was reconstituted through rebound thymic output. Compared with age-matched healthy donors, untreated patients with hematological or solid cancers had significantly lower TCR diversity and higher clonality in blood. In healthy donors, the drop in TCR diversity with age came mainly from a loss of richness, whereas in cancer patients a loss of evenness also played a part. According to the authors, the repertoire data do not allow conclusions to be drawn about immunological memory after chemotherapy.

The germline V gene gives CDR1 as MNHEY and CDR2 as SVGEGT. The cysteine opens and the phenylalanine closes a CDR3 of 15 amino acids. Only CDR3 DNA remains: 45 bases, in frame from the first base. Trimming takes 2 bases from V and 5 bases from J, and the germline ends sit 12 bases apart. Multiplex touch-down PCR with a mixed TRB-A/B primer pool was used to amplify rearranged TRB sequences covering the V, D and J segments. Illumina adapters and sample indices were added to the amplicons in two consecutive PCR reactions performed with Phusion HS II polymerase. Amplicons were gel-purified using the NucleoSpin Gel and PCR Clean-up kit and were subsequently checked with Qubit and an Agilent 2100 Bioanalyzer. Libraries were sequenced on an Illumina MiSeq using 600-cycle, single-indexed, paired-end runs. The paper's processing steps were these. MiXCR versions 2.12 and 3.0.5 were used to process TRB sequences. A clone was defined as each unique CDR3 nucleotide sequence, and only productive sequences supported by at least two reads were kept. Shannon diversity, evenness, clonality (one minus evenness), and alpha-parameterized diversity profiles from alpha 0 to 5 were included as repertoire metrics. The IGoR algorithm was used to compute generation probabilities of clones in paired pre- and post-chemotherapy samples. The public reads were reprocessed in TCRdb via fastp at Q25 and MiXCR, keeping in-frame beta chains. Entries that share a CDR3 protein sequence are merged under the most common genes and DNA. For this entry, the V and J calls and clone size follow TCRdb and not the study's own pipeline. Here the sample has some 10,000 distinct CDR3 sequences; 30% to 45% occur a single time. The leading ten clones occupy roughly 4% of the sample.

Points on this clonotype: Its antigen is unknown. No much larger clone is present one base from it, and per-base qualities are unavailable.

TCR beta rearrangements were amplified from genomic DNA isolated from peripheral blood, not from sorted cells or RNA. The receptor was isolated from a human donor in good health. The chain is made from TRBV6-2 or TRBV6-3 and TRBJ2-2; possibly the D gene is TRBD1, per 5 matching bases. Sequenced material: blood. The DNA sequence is TGTGCCAGCAGTTACAGGGGCCATCCAACCGGGGAGCTGTTTTTT. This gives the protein CASSYRGHPTGELFF.